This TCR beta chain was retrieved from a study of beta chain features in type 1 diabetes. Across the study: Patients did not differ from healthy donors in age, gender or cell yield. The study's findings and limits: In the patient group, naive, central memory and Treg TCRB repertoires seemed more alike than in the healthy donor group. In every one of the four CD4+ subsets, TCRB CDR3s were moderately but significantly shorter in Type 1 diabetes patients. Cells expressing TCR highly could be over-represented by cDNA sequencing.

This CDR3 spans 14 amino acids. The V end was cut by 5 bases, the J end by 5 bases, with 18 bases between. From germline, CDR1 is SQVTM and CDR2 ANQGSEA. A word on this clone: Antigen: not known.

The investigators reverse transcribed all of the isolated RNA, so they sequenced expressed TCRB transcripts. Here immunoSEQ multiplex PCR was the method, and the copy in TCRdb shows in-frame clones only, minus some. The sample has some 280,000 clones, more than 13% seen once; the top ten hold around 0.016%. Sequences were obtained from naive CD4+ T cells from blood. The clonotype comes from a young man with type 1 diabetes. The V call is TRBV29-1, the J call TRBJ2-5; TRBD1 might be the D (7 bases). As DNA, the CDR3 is TGCAGCGTTCCCCTCCAGGGGGGACACGAGACCCAGTACTTC. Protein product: CSVPLQGGHETQYF.